This T cell receptor beta chain was identified in a study of human T cells and chemical hapten exposure. Notes on the study in general: As the donors had alopecia, their immune response may differ from healthy people's. TCRs whose frequency exceeded 1 in 1000 remained the same following DPC sensitization. Patch test scores rose with PT1 expanded TCR counts, a positive correlation. Significantly more large CDR3 similarity clusters were formed by expanded TCRs than by controls.

V was pared by 6 bases and J by 4 bases, with 8 bases of the junction left unmatched. The CDR3 has 14 amino acids. Germline lookup yields CDR1 MNHEY and CDR2 SVGEGT. This clonotype came up many times. Its antigen remains unidentified. The time point is: patch test 2, 6 weeks after DPC sensitization. Treatment noted: therapeutic diphenylcyclopropenone sensitization with weekly scalp DPC. In TCRdb, the RACE reads were re-called with MiXCR into one record per CDR3 protein. The table records approximately 80,000 distinct CDR3 sequences, 10% of them present only once. The TCR comes from a woman aged 45 to 65 with alopecia areata. Some clones in this sample may be carry-over from other donors' samples. The chain couples TRBV6-2 or TRBV6-3 to TRBJ2-5; TRBD1 matches 7 bases. The specimen comprised whole blood, sampled in connection with sensitization to the hapten diphenylcyclopropenone (DPC). The CDR3 reads CASRPDREGETQYF. In DNA, the CDR3 is TGTGCCAGCAGGCCAGACAGGGAAGGAGAGACCCAGTACTTC.